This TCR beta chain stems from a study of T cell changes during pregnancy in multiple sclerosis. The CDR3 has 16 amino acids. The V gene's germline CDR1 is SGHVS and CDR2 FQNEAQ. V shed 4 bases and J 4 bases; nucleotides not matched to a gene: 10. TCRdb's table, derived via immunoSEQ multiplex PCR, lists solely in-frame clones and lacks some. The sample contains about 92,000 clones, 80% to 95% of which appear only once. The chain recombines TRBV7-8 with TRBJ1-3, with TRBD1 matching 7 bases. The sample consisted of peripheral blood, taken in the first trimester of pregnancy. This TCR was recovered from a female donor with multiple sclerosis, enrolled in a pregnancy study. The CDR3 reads CASSSPTGVYGNTIYF. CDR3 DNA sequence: TGTGCCAGCAGCTCGCCTACAGGGGTTTACGGAAACACCATATATTTT. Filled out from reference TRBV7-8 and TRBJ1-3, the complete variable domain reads GAGVSQSPRYKVAKRGQDVALRCDPISGHVSLFWYQQALGQGPEFLTYFQNEAQLDKSGLPSDRFFAERPEGSVSTLKIQRTQQEDSAVYLCASSSPTGVYGNTIYFGEGSWLTVV.